These 22 T cell receptor beta chains came from one sample sequenced in a study of blood T cell repertoires in COVID-19. Clones were read by immunoSEQ multiplex PCR, and TCRdb kept only the in-frame ones, dropping some. Among about 260,000 clones listed, just under 90% were seen once. Specimen: peripheral blood. These receptors came from a woman in her thirties or forties with acute or convalescent COVID-19.

V is TRBV12-3 or TRBV12-4 and J is TRBJ2-7; tentatively, D is TRBD1 (6 bases). V was shortened by 3 bases and J by 6 bases, with 9 bases between the two germline ends. The CDR3 runs 12 residues. In nucleotides, the CDR3 is TGTGCCAGCAGTTTTCAAGGGGGCGAGCAGTACGTC. As protein: CASSFQGGEQYV.

The rearrangement joins TRBV7-9 to TRBJ1-4; the match to TRBD1 covers 7 bases. The germline CDR1 and CDR2 sequences are SEHNR and FQNEAQ (reference sequence). The CDR3 has 14 residues. V lost 1 base and J lost 12; bases outside the gene matches: 8. CDR3 sequence reads: CASSLGVGQRELFF. The CDR3 DNA reads TGTGCCAGCAGCTTAGGAGTGGGACAGAGGGAACTGTTTTTT.

The V call is TRBV7-9, the J call TRBJ1-5, with D tentatively TRBD1 (6 bases). Germline CDR1 and CDR2: SEHNR and FQNEAQ (reference sequence). The V end lost 5 bases, the J end lost 1 base, and 24 bases lay between the germline ends. This CDR3 contains 19 residues. The CDR3 protein is CASSPGGLRDTDSNQPQHF. In DNA, the CDR3 is TGTGCCAGCAGCCCCGGTGGGCTTCGGGACACCGACAGCAATCAGCCCCAGCATTTT.

The rearrangement joins TRBV10-3 to TRBJ1-1; maybe TRBD1 (5 bases). The CDR3 consists of 14 residues. Trimming took off 3 bases at V and 1 base at J, with 9 bases between the two ends. CDR1 is ENHRY, CDR2 SYGVKD, per germline. The CDR3 nucleotides are TGTGCCATCAGTGACGTGACAGCGAACACTGAAGCTTTCTTT. As protein: CAISDVTANTEAFF.

This chain joins TRBV5-1 and TRBJ1-6, with D possibly being TRBD1 (5 bases). The CDR3 consists of 15 residues. V lost 6 bases and J lost 4, with 14 bases in between. Germline CDR1 and CDR2: SGHRS and YFSETQ. For the CDR3, the DNA is TGCGCCAGCAAGGGGCAGAGCGAGTATAATTCACCCCTCCACTTT. Protein product: CASKGQSEYNSPLHF. Variable domain in full (rest from reference TRBV5-1 and TRBJ1-6): KAGVTQTPRYLIKTRGQQVTLSCSPISGHRSVSWYQQTPGQGLQFLFEYFSETQRNKGNFPGRFSGRQFSNSRSEMNVSTLELGDSALYLCASKGQSEYNSPLHFGNGTRLTVT.

The chain carries TRBV7-8 and TRBJ1-3; D remains ambiguous. Germline V gene sequence: CDR1 SGHVS, CDR2 FQNEAQ. The CDR3 covers 16 residues. V was clipped by 3 bases and J by 0 bases, with 12 bases between them. CDR3 DNA sequence: TGTGCCAGCAGCTTTCGCAGGTTAAGCTCTGGAAACACCATATATTTT. Protein: CASSFRRLSSGNTIYF. Drawing the rest from reference TRBV7-8 and TRBJ1-3, the complete variable domain is GAGVSQSPRYKVAKRGQDVALRCDPISGHVSLFWYQQALGQGPEFLTYFQNEAQLDKSGLPSDRFFAERPEGSVSTLKIQRTQQEDSAVYLCASSFRRLSSGNTIYFGEGSWLTVV.

Points on this clone: Other DNA sequences of this sample code for an identical CDR3. The chain recombines TRBV18 with TRBJ1-4, with 9 bases identical to TRBD1. CDR1 is KGHSH, CDR2 LQKENI, per germline. CDR3 length: 15 residues. The junction had 4 bases not matched to a gene; V was cut back by 4 bases and J by 4 bases. The CDR3 nucleotides are TGTGCCAGCTCACGACCGGGACAGGGTAATGAAAAACTGTTTTTT. Amino acids: CASSRPGQGNEKLFF.

In this sample, this clone turned up a few times. The chain carries TRBV5-1 and TRBJ2-2; 8 positions agree with TRBD2. V shed 10 bases, J shed 1 base, and the junction held 9 bases outside the gene matches. The CDR3 extends over 15 amino acids. Germline V gives CDR1 SGHRS, CDR2 YFSETQ. DNA of the CDR3: TGCGCCCGCCGGGAGGGGGGATTGAACACCGGGGAGCTGTTTTTT. As protein: CARREGGLNTGELFF.

The genes are TRBV5-1 and TRBJ1-1, with D tentatively TRBD1 (5 bases). V was pared by 5 bases and J by 3 bases, with 11 bases between. The germline gives CDR1 SGHRS, CDR2 YFSETQ. This CDR3 is 13 amino acids long. CDR3 protein: CASRRTGDTEAFF. The CDR3 DNA is TGCGCCAGCAGGCGAACAGGTGACACTGAAGCTTTCTTT. The variable domain in full, with the rest retrieved from reference TRBV5-1 and TRBJ1-1, is KAGVTQTPRYLIKTRGQQVTLSCSPISGHRSVSWYQQTPGQGLQFLFEYFSETQRNKGNFPGRFSGRQFSNSRSEMNVSTLELGDSALYLCASRRTGDTEAFFGQGTRLTVV.

The rearrangement uses TRBV4-2 and TRBJ2-3; 12 nucleotides agree with TRBD2. Germline CDR1 and CDR2: LGHNA and YNFKEQ. V shed 0 bases and J 4 bases; nucleotides not matched to a gene: 5. The CDR3 is 17 residues long. CDR3 loop: CASSQELAGGRSDTQYF. The CDR3, as DNA: TGTGCCAGCAGCCAAGAGCTAGCGGGGGGGCGGTCAGATACGCAGTATTTT.

The V and J genes are TRBV7-9 and TRBJ1-4; D ambiguous. Germline CDR1 and CDR2: SEHNR and FQNEAQ (reference sequence). V lost 5 bases and J 8 bases, leaving 18 bases between the germline ends. The CDR3 contains 15 residues. CDR3 amino acids: CASSPPTWFPEKLFF. The CDR3 coding sequence is TGTGCCAGCAGCCCCCCCACATGGTTCCCCGAAAAACTGTTTTTT. Drawing the rest from reference TRBV7-9 and TRBJ1-4, the complete variable domain is DTGVSQNPRHKITKRGQNVTFRCDPISEHNRLYWYRQTLGQGPEFLTYFQNEAQLEKSRLLSDRFSAERPKGSFSTLEIQRTEQGDSAMYLCASSPPTWFPEKLFFGSGTQLSVL.

The V gene is TRBV5-1, the J gene TRBJ2-5, with D maybe TRBD2 (6 bases). The CDR3 has 16 amino acids. Trimming took 0 bases from V and 4 from J, leaving 16 bases between them. Germline-derived CDR1 and CDR2 are SGHRS and YFSETQ. The CDR3 DNA reads TGCGCCAGCAGCTTGGGTACAGCGGAGGGACCAGAGACCCAGTACTTC. Its protein product is CASSLGTAEGPETQYF.

The chain employs TRBV6-6 and TRBJ2-7; no clear D gene. The CDR3 runs 13 residues. The germline gives CDR1 MNHNY, CDR2 SVGAGI (reference sequence). V lost 2 bases and J 5 bases, leaving 10 bases between the germline ends. The CDR3 spells CASSYPNANEQYV. The CDR3 nucleotides are TGTGCCAGCAGTTACCCCAACGCGAACGAGCAGTACGTC.

This clone appeared a single time. The rearrangement uses TRBV29-1 and TRBJ1-1; D possibly corresponds to TRBD1 (5 bases). V shed 3 bases and J shed 6 bases, with 11 bases lying between them. The CDR3 runs to 12 residues. CDR1 and CDR2 (germline): SQVTM, ANQGSEA. The CDR3 DNA is TGCAGCGTTGATCCAGGGTTCCCTGAAGCTTTCTTT. This translates into CSVDPGFPEAFF.

The gene calls are TRBV5-4 and TRBJ2-3, with D perhaps matching TRBD2 (7 bases). This CDR3 comprises 15 residues. From germline, CDR1 is SGHNT and CDR2 YYREEE (reference sequence). V shed 0 bases and J shed 7 bases, with 15 bases lying between them. As DNA, the CDR3 is TGTGCCAGCAGCTTGGCGGGGGGCGGGTTGAATACGCAGTATTTT. Its protein is CASSLAGGGLNTQYF.

The CDR3 spells CASSQQGAGNTIYF. The CDR3 DNA reads TGTGCCAGCAGTCAACAGGGTGCTGGAAACACCATATATTTT. The chain carries TRBV9 and TRBJ1-3; TRBD1 is a possible D gene (6 bases). This CDR3 region has 14 residues. The V and J ends lost 5 bases and 2 bases respectively, with 11 bases between them. Germline V gene data show CDR1 as SGDLS and CDR2 as YYNGEE.

This chain joins TRBV19 and TRBJ1-1; a possible D gene is TRBD1 (5 bases). This CDR3 is built from 15 residues. The germline CDR1 and CDR2 sequences are LNHDA and SQIVND (reference sequence). The V gene lost 5 bases and the J gene lost 0 bases, with 13 bases spanning the gap. The CDR3 nucleotides read TGTGCCAGTAGTTGGGGGGAACTGATGAACACTGAAGCTTTCTTT. It encodes CASSWGELMNTEAFF. Complete variable domain (other parts from reference TRBV19 and TRBJ1-1): DGGITQSPKYLFRKEGQNVTLSCEQNLNHDAMYWYRQDPGQGLRLIYYSQIVNDFQKGDIAEGYSVSREKKESFPLTVTSAQKNPTAFYLCASSWGELMNTEAFFGQGTRLTVV.

The V and J genes are TRBV6-4 and TRBJ1-5; 7 nucleotides align to TRBD1. The CDR3 has 16 amino acids. The germline CDR1 and CDR2 sequences are MRHNA and SNTAGT. Trimming removed 7 bases from V and 7 bases from J; junction bases left unmatched: 16. CDR3 region: CASTNPRGDQGQPQHF. The DNA for the CDR3 is TGTGCCAGCACCAACCCCAGGGGGGACCAAGGGCAGCCCCAGCATTTT.

The chain uses TRBV6-1 and TRBJ2-3, with a tentative D call TRBD1 (6 bases). The V and J ends lost 0 bases and 1 base respectively, with 11 bases between them. CDR3 length equals 16 residues. Germline assignment: CDR1 MNHNS and CDR2 SASEGT. This CDR3 reads CASSEAEGDRTDTQYF. CDR3 sequence (DNA): TGTGCCAGCAGTGAAGCTGAGGGGGATCGCACAGATACGCAGTATTTT.

This chain joins TRBV12-3 or TRBV12-4 and TRBJ2-7; tentatively, D is TRBD1 (5 bases). The CDR3 contains 12 residues. The V end was cut by 3 bases, the J end by 3 bases, with 6 bases between. The CDR3 DNA reads TGTGCCAGCAGTTTGCAGGGCTACGAGCAGTACGTC. Translation: CASSLQGYEQYV.

The V call is TRBV24-1, the J call TRBJ2-5; 9 bases map to TRBD1. This CDR3 contains 15 residues. The V and J ends lost 4 bases and 5 bases, in that order; junction bases with no gene match: 7. Germline V gene sequence: CDR1 KGHDR, CDR2 SFDVKD. The CDR3 region is CATSDPTGGRETQYF. The DNA of the CDR3 is TGTGCCACCAGTGACCCTACAGGGGGCCGGGAGACCCAGTACTTC.

The chain employs TRBV7-8 and TRBJ2-7; D may be TRBD1 (6 bases). V lost 5 bases and J lost 1, with 18 bases in between. Germline V CDR1 and CDR2: SGHVS, FQNEAQ. The CDR3 consists of 16 residues. The CDR3 DNA reads as TGTGCCAGCAGCAGTTTCCGGGACAAGGTTTCCTACGAGCAGTACGTC. It is translated as CASSSFRDKVSYEQYV.